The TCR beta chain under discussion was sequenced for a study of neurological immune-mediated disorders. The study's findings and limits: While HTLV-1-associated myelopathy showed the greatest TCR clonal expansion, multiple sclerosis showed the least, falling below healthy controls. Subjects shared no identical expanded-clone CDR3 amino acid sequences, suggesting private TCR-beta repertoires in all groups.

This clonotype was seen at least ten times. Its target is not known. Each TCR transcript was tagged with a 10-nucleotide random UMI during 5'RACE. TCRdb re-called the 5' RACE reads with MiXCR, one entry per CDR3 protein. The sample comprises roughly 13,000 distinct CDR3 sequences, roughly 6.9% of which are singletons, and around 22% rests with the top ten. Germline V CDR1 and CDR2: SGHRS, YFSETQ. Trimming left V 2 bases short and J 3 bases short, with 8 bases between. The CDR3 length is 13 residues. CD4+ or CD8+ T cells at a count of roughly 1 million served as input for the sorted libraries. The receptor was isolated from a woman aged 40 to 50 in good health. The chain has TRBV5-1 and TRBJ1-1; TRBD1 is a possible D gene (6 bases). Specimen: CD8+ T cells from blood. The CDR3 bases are TGCGCCAGCAGCTTCGCAGGGGACACTGAAGCTTTCTTT. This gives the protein CASSFAGDTEAFF.